This T cell receptor (beta chain) is from a study of blood T cell repertoires in COVID-19. Study in general: Whether acute or convalescent, the COVID-19 samples came from the United States, Italy and Spain. From T cells, B-cell-depleted T cells, or PBMCs came the material, which was cDNA or gDNA.

The CDR3 runs to 15 residues. V was pared by 1 base and J by 0 bases, with 8 bases between. CDR1 is LGHNA and CDR2 is YSLEER in the germline V gene. Sequencing used immunoSEQ multiplex PCR; TCRdb keeps in-frame clones, though not all of them. The table has about 340,000 clones, approximately 89% seen once; the top ten hold less than 3.5%. Sequenced sample: peripheral blood. The origin of this receptor is a woman between 18 and 29 years old who had recovered from COVID-19. The V and J genes are TRBV4-3 and TRBJ2-3; no clear D gene. The CDR3 nucleotides read TGCGCCAGCAGCCAAGCTGAGGCTAGCACAGATACGCAGTATTTT. It is translated as CASSQAEASTDTQYF.